This T cell receptor (beta chain) was identified in a study of a mutant IDH1 vaccine in newly diagnosed glioma. In the study overall: The initiation of vaccination occurred 4-6 weeks after radiotherapy alone, or with temozolomide cycles.

Generated by immunoSEQ multiplex PCR, the TCRdb table keeps only in-frame clones and is missing some. Seen here are 82,000 or so clones, approximately 85% observed once, and the top ten hold approximately 2.1%. Sample time point: week 23, last vaccination. Doses of 300 ug of mutant IDH1 20-mer peptide were given with topical imiquimod. The length of the CDR3 is 14 residues. Trimming took 0 bases from V and 5 from J, leaving 11 bases between them. The V gene's germline CDR1 is LGHNA and CDR2 YSLEER. Findings of the study overall: With respect to changes in top peripheral T cell clonotypes, pseudoprogression seemed unrelated.

Remarks on this clone: The antigen remains undetermined.

Sequencing was performed on PBMCs, taken from a glioma patient whose treatment included an IDH1 peptide vaccine. This TCR derives from a man aged 30-40 years with glioma. Some clones in this sample may be carry-over from other donors' samples. This rearrangement joins TRBV4-3 to TRBJ2-7; D remains unclear. CDR3 sequence: CASSQDKGPHEQYF. CDR3 sequence (DNA): TGCGCCAGCAGCCAAGATAAGGGTCCTCACGAGCAGTACTTC.